These 10 T cell receptor beta chains came from one sample sequenced in a study of blood T cell repertoires in COVID-19. Clones were sequenced by immunoSEQ multiplex PCR, and TCRdb holds only the in-frame ones, with some missing. The data hold around 70,000 clones, with approximately 80% observed a single time. Specimen: peripheral blood. These receptors were taken from a human donor in a cohort sampled during active COVID-19.

The V gene is TRBV18, the J gene TRBJ1-6; TRBD1 matches at 8 bases. Germline V lookup: CDR1 KGHSH, CDR2 LQKENI. With V trimmed by 4 bases and J by 6 bases, 2 bases remained unmatched. This CDR3 has 14 residues. The CDR3 nucleotides are TGTGCCAGCTCACAGGACAGGGCTAATTCACCCCTCCACTTT. This codes for CASSQDRANSPLHF.

V gene TRBV5-4 combines with J gene TRBJ2-3; TRBD2 aligns across 12 bases. Germline V gene lookup returns CDR1 SGHNT and CDR2 YYREEE (reference sequence). CDR3 length: 15 amino acids. V dropped 5 bases and J dropped 6; count of bases not matched to a gene: 7. Here the CDR3 reads CASSLAGGGMDTQYF. DNA for the CDR3: TGTGCCAGCAGTCTAGCGGGAGGGGGGATGGATACGCAGTATTTT.

The genes are TRBV7-3 and TRBJ1-1; D is undetermined. In germline, CDR1 is SGHTA, CDR2 FQGTGA. This CDR3 contains 13 residues. Trimming removed 2 bases from V and 1 base from J, with 5 bases in between. CDR3 DNA: TGTGCCAGCAGCTTATATCGGAACACTGAAGCTTTCTTT. The encoded protein is CASSLYRNTEAFF.

The V call is TRBV7-9, the J call TRBJ1-1; 9 bases line up with TRBD1. V lost 4 bases to trimming and J lost 11 bases; unmatched junction nucleotides: 11. Germline V gene lookup returns CDR1 SEHNR and CDR2 FQNEAQ (reference sequence). The CDR3 consists of 14 residues. The CDR3 protein is CASSSPQGALRAFF. The CDR3 DNA reads as TGTGCCAGCAGCTCACCACAGGGGGCACTACGCGCTTTCTTT.

Points on this clone: One junction end does not reproduce the germline sequence, and a read error may be involved. The chain has TRBV4-3 and TRBJ1-2; D remains ambiguous. Germline V gives CDR1 LGHNA, CDR2 YSLEER. The CDR3 has 13 amino acids. The DNA of the CDR3 is TGCGCCAGCAGCCAAGACCCTGAGCTGACTTCTGTCTTC. The encoded protein is CASSQDPELTSVF.

The rearrangement uses TRBV7-3 and TRBJ2-2; 13 nucleotides agree with TRBD2. The CDR3 runs to 17 residues. V shed 0 bases and J 3 bases; nucleotides not matched to a gene: 1. Germline CDR1 reads SGHTA; CDR2 reads FQGTGA. The CDR3: CASSLTGLAGYTGELFF. The CDR3 DNA is TGTGCCAGCAGCTTAACGGGACTAGCGGGGTACACCGGGGAGCTGTTTTTT.

The chain is built from TRBV13 and TRBJ1-2, with TRBD1 matching 9 bases. Germline lookup yields CDR1 PRHDT and CDR2 FYEKMQ (reference sequence). Trimming removed 2 bases from V and 4 bases from J; junction bases left unmatched: 5. The length of the CDR3 is 15 residues. CDR3 sequence: CASSLSGTGTYGYTF. The CDR3 nucleotides are TGTGCCAGCAGCTTATCCGGGACAGGGACCTATGGCTACACCTTC. The entire variable domain, with the rest obtained from reference TRBV13 and TRBJ1-2, is as follows: AAGVIQSPRHLIKEKRETATLKCYPIPRHDTVYWYQQGPGQDPQFLISFYEKMQSDKGSIPDRFSAQQFSDYHSELNMSSLELGDSALYFCASSLSGTGTYGYTFGSGTRLTVV.

V usage is TRBV7-9 and J usage is TRBJ1-1, with D possibly TRBD1 on 6 matching bases. The CDR3 is made up of 14 amino acids. V was cut by 7 bases and J by 0 bases, with 12 bases left in between. Germline CDR1 is SEHNR and CDR2 is FQNEAQ (reference sequence). CDR3 in DNA: TGTGCCAGCACTAAGGGGGAAGTGAACACTGAAGCTTTCTTT. Amino acids: CASTKGEVNTEAFF. Full variable domain (missing parts from reference TRBV7-9 and TRBJ1-1): DTGVSQNPRHKITKRGQNVTFRCDPISEHNRLYWYRQTLGQGPEFLTYFQNEAQLEKSRLLSDRFSAERPKGSFSTLEIQRTEQGDSAMYLCASTKGEVNTEAFFGQGTRLTVV.

The chain couples TRBV11-3 to TRBJ2-3; D remains ambiguous. This CDR3 region has 14 residues. V was cut by 6 bases and J by 6 bases, with 16 bases left in between. CDR1 and CDR2 from the germline V gene are SGHNT and YENEEA. CDR3 nucleotide sequence: TGTGCCAGCAGTGGAGCTCTCACTACGGATACGCAGTATTTT. This gives the protein CASSGALTTDTQYF.

This clone has only one observation. This chain uses TRBV3-1 (or the pseudogene TRBV3-2) with TRBJ2-1, with TRBD2 identical over 13 bases. Germline V gives CDR1 LGHDT, CDR2 YNNKEL (reference sequence). The junction had 9 bases not matched to a gene; V was cut back by 4 bases and J by 9 bases. This CDR3 contains 16 residues. In DNA form, the CDR3 reads TGTGCCAGCAGCCCCGGACTAGCGGGAGTGTGGAGTGAGCAGTTCTTC. This encodes CASSPGLAGVWSEQFF.